One sample yielded the 22 T cell receptor beta chains listed below, sequenced in a study of breast tumors, draining lymph nodes, adjacent tissues. Axillary draining lymph nodes of breast cancer patients supplied the node samples. TCRdb re-called the multiplex PCR reads with MiXCR, one entry per CDR3 protein. The sample includes over 200,000 distinct CDR3 sequences, about a third of them seen just once. Sequences were obtained from axillary lymph node tissue. Receptors were obtained from a female donor with breast cancer. Some clones in this sample may be carry-over from other donors' samples.

This clonotype has a count of ten or more. The rearrangement joins TRBV5-1 to TRBJ2-5; possibly TRBD1 or TRBD2 for D (5 bases each). The length of the CDR3 is 14 residues. The ends were cut back, 2 bases at V and 3 bases at J, with 11 bases in the middle. Per germline, CDR1 SGHRS and CDR2 YFSETQ. CDR3: CASSFRDPEETQYF. The DNA for the CDR3 is TGCGCCAGCAGCTTCCGGGACCCGGAAGAGACCCAGTACTTC. The whole variable domain, remainder taken from reference TRBV5-1 and TRBJ2-5, is KAGVTQTPRYLIKTRGQQVTLSCSPISGHRSVSWYQQTPGQGLQFLFEYFSETQRNKGNFPGRFSGRQFSNSRSEMNVSTLELGDSALYLCASSFRDPEETQYFGPGTRLLVL.

The V gene is TRBV30, the J gene TRBJ2-1; TRBD2 is a possible D gene (5 bases). Trimming removed 5 bases at V and 15 bases at J, with 20 bases between. CDR1 and CDR2 from the germline V gene are GTSNPN and SVGIG (reference sequence). The CDR3 runs 12 residues. As DNA, the CDR3 is TGTGCCTGGGATGCCCGGTGGGGTGGGAGGTTCTTC. Translation gives CAWDARWGGRFF.

This clonotype was picked up many times. The chain couples TRBV9 to TRBJ2-1; TRBD2 might be the D (5 bases). CDR1 and CDR2 from the germline V gene are SGDLS and YYNGEE. Trimming shortened V by 2 bases and J by 5 bases, and 8 bases separated the two germline ends. The CDR3 extends over 13 amino acids. The CDR3, as DNA: TGTGCCAGCAGCGTTCGAGCGGACAATGAGCAGTTCTTC. This sequence encodes CASSVRADNEQFF.

Remarks on this clonotype: At one end the junction does not follow the germline gene, possibly because of a read error. The rearrangement links TRBV18 to TRBJ1-5; 10 positions match TRBD1. CDR1 is KGHSH, CDR2 LQKENI, per germline. The CDR3 loop spans 15 amino acids. CDR3 sequence (DNA): TGTGCCCGCTCGGCCGGACAGGGGGGCAATCAGCCCCAGCATTTT. Translated: CARSAGQGGNQPQHF. The full variable domain, with the rest looked up from reference TRBV18 and TRBJ1-5, is NAGVMQNPRHLVRRRGQEARLRCSPMKGHSHVYWYRQLPEEGLKFMVYLQKENIIDESGMPKERFSAEFPKEGPSILRIQQVVRGDSAAYFCARSAGQGGNQPQHFGDGTRLSIL.

The sample holds many counts of this clonotype. V gene TRBV5-1 combines with J gene TRBJ2-1; 11 nucleotides line up with TRBD2. J was trimmed by 7 bases and V by 4 bases; bases with no gene match: 13. CDR1 and CDR2 from the germline V gene are SGHRS and YFSETQ. CDR3 size: 17 residues. The CDR3 spells CASSRRPTSGTGNEQFF. The CDR3 DNA follows: TGCGCCAGCAGCCGCCGACCGACTAGCGGGACGGGTAATGAGCAGTTCTTC.

As concerns this clonotype: One end of the junction varies from germline; a read error may be responsible. The CDR3 coding sequence is TGTGCCAACAGCTCGCCATCGGGGCGGGGGGCGAGGGAGCAGTTCTTC. This translates into CANSSPSGRGAREQFF. This chain links TRBV7-2 with TRBJ2-1; TRBD2 aligns across 8 bases. From germline, CDR1 is SGHTA and CDR2 FQGNSA. The CDR3 consists of 16 residues.

This clonotype showed up many times. The chain uses TRBV19 and TRBJ1-5; TRBD1 aligns across 11 bases. Germline V gene data show CDR1 as LNHDA and CDR2 as SQIVND (reference sequence). This CDR3 has 16 residues. J gave up 4 bases and V 5 bases, and 7 bases lay outside the gene matches. CDR3 in DNA: TGTGCCAGTAGTCCTCGGGACAGGGGGTGGAATCAGCCCCAGCATTTT. Protein: CASSPRDRGWNQPQHF.

This clonotype has ten or more counts. The J gene is TRBJ2-2, the V gene TRBV7-2; D uncertain. The length of the CDR3 is 14 residues. CDR1 and CDR2 from the germline V gene are SGHTA and FQGNSA. Trimming took off 2 bases at V and 2 bases at J, with 6 bases between the two ends. The CDR3 DNA follows: TGTGCCAGCAGCTTACAGAGTAACACCGGGGAGCTGTTTTTT. Amino acid sequence: CASSLQSNTGELFF.

This clonotype appeared a single time. Its ends do not fully match the called genes, so a read error is possible. The V and J genes are TRBV15 and TRBJ2-7, with D perhaps TRBD2 (6 bases). Germline assignment: CDR1 LNHNV and CDR2 YYDKDF (reference sequence). The CDR3 loop spans 16 amino acids. The DNA for the CDR3 is TGTGCCACCAGCAGAGGGACTACCACGGCGAGCTACGAGCAGTGCTTC. Its translation is CATSRGTTTASYEQCF.

There are a few counts of this clonotype. The chain has TRBV20-1 and TRBJ2-3, with 10 bases fitting TRBD2. The CDR3 consists of 15 residues. Germline loops: CDR1 DFQATT, CDR2 SNEGSKA (reference sequence). J was trimmed by 11 bases and V by 6 bases; bases with no gene match: 17. Written as DNA, the CDR3 is TGCAGTGCCCTTAGCGGGGGGAGGGGTCGGGATGAGCAGTATTTT. It codes for CSALSGGRGRDEQYF.

CDR3 DNA: TGTGCCAGCGAGCATCGGGGTGGGGTCTACAATGAGCAGTTCTTC. It encodes CASEHRGGVYNEQFF. The chain combines TRBV6-5 with TRBJ2-1; a weak D match, TRBD2 (5 bases). The CDR3 totals 15 residues. CDR1 is MNHEY, CDR2 SVGAGI, per germline. V shed 8 bases and J shed 3 bases, with 17 bases lying between them.

This chain connects TRBV6-2 or TRBV6-3 to TRBJ1-5; 7 bases line up with TRBD1. With 2 bases clipped from V and 4 bases from J, the junction kept 11 bases outside the gene matches. CDR3 length equals 17 residues. Germline V gives CDR1 MNHEY, CDR2 SVGEGT. The CDR3 spells CASSYQTGKGSNQPQHF. The CDR3 DNA follows: TGTGCCAGCAGTTACCAGACAGGGAAAGGTTCAAATCAGCCCCAGCATTTT.

This clonotype was recorded many times. The rearrangement joins TRBV6-5 to TRBJ2-1; the D is unclear. From germline, CDR1 is MNHEY and CDR2 SVGAGI. CDR3 length: 13 residues. The V end lost 0 bases, the J end lost 7 bases, and 7 bases lay between the germline ends. CDR3 protein: CASSYSSRNEQFF. Written as DNA, the CDR3 is TGTGCCAGCAGTTACTCGTCGCGTAATGAGCAGTTCTTC.

Ten or more counts support this clonotype. The chain is built from TRBV3-1 and TRBJ2-5, with D perhaps matching TRBD1 (6 bases). Germline V gene data show CDR1 as LGHDT and CDR2 as YNNKEL (reference sequence). CDR3 length: 14 residues. V lost 2 bases and J 2 bases, leaving 9 bases between the germline ends. CDR3 sequence (DNA): TGTGCCAGCAGCCAAACAGGGAAGCAAGAGACCCAGTACTTC. Translation: CASSQTGKQETQYF.

This clonotype showed up many times. This chain links TRBV19 with TRBJ2-3; D is perhaps TRBD1 (5 bases). Per germline, CDR1 LNHDA and CDR2 SQIVND (reference sequence). This CDR3 comprises 16 residues. Deletions cut 5 bases from V and 2 bases from J, with 17 bases between. The CDR3 sequence is CASSSPAGKITDTQYF. The CDR3 coding sequence is TGTGCCAGTAGTTCTCCGGCAGGGAAGATCACAGATACGCAGTATTTT.

About this clonotype itself: A read error is possible here, since a much larger clone lies one base away. This chain links TRBV20-1 with TRBJ2-7; no clear D. The DNA end is more similar to TRBJ2-1, so the J call may be wrong. CDR3 length equals 11 residues. Per germline, CDR1 DFQATT and CDR2 SNEGSKA (reference sequence). The CDR3 DNA sequence: TGCAGTGCTAGAGAGGAATACGAGCAGTTCTTC. Translated, it gives CSAREEYEQFF.

J is TRBJ2-3 and V is TRBV18; 8 bases match TRBD2. V dropped 1 base and J dropped 5; count of bases not matched to a gene: 14. This CDR3 spans 18 amino acids. The germline CDR1 and CDR2 sequences are KGHSH and LQKENI. CDR3 in amino acids: CASSPLPSSGSDGDTQYF. The CDR3 DNA sequence: TGTGCCAGCTCACCACTTCCGTCGAGCGGGAGTGACGGAGATACGCAGTATTTT.

This clonotype was recorded many times. This sequence joins TRBV6-2 or TRBV6-3 and TRBJ2-1; 7 bases agree with TRBD1. The CDR3 loop spans 13 amino acids. With 5 bases clipped from V and 13 bases from J, the junction kept 11 bases outside the gene matches. CDR1 is MNHEY, CDR2 SVGEGT, per germline. The CDR3: CASSRNDRAYQFF. For the CDR3, the DNA is TGTGCCAGCAGTCGAAACGACAGGGCCTATCAGTTCTTC.

Note on this clonotype: Because it lacks the conserved phenylalanine or tryptophan at the end, this CDR3 is likely a read error. V gene TRBV18 combines with J gene TRBJ1-2; the D is unclear. The CDR3 is made up of 15 amino acids. The germline V gene has CDR1 KGHSH and CDR2 LQKENI. The CDR3, as DNA: TGTGCCAGCTCACCAATCCCTTCGGGATCCTATGGTTACACCCTC. Protein sequence: CASSPIPSGSYGYTL.

This clonotype was seen just once. V is TRBV20-1 and J is TRBJ2-1; 7 nucleotides match TRBD2. V lost 1 base to trimming and J lost 1 base; unmatched junction nucleotides: 10. CDR1 and CDR2 (germline): DFQATT, SNEGSKA (reference sequence). CDR3 length: 17 amino acids. CDR3 sequence (DNA): TGCAGTGCTAGAGTAGTAGCGGGTAAGCCATCCTACAATGAGCAGTTCTTC. Translating gives CSARVVAGKPSYNEQFF.

CDR3 sequence: CASSPRASPSTGELFF. The CDR3 DNA is TGTGCCAGCTCACCACGGGCTAGCCCCAGCACCGGGGAGCTGTTTTTT. The chain combines TRBV18 with TRBJ2-2; TRBD2 is a possible D gene (5 bases). Between the trimmed V and J ends, which lost 1 base and 4 bases, there was a span of 13 bases. Germline loops: CDR1 KGHSH, CDR2 LQKENI. This CDR3 spans 16 amino acids.

On this clonotype itself: The DNA is left out, because the CDR3 cannot be placed on it with certainty; the CDR3 is given as TCRdb lists it. The chain uses TRBV7-3 and TRBJ2-7. The CDR3 numbers 14 amino acids, ends counted. The V gene's germline CDR1 is SGHTA and CDR2 FQGTGA. The CDR3: CASICSAQFGEQYF.